This TCR beta chain was obtained from a study of blood T cell repertoires in COVID-19. For the study at large: Some COVID-19 samples were acute and others convalescent; all came from the United States, Italy and Spain. From T cells, B-cell-depleted T cells, or PBMCs came the material, which was cDNA or gDNA.

Data came from immunoSEQ multiplex PCR; TCRdb stores just in-frame clones and leaves some out. The sample holds 150,000 to 190,000 clones, approximately 73% seen once. After removal of 1 base from V and 2 bases from J, the junction contained 4 bases not matched to a gene. The CDR3 spans 16 residues. From germline, CDR1 is SGHNT and CDR2 YENEEA. The origin of this receptor is a woman of 80 years or more with acute or convalescent COVID-19. V usage is TRBV11-3 and J usage is TRBJ2-2, with 7 bases aligning to TRBD1. Sequenced sample: peripheral blood. CDR3 sequence (DNA): TGTGCCAGCAGCTTAGGGTGGACAGGAAACACCGGGGAGCTGTTTTTT. This codes for CASSLGWTGNTGELFF.